Each of the 9 T cell receptor beta chains below was sequenced from the same sample in a study of T cells in Graves' hyperthyroidism and ophthalmopathy. RNA transcripts served as the template for amplifying TCR beta CDR3 regions. The HTBI primer set served for first-round RT-PCR of the TCR CDR3. TCRdb recomputed calls from the multiplex PCR reads with MiXCR, one row per CDR3 protein. In the table there are 600,000 to 750,000 distinct CDR3 sequences, 17% of which are singletons. Sequenced input: blood. The receptors here all came from a man aged 50 or older with Graves' hyperthyroidism.

Many counts were recorded for this clonotype. V and J are TRBV7-9 and TRBJ2-5; 12 bases map to TRBD2. The CDR3 is 18 residues long. The V gene's germline CDR1 is SEHNR and CDR2 FQNEAQ (reference sequence). The V gene end was trimmed by 2 bases and the J gene end by 2 bases; junction bases not matched to a gene: 9. Written as DNA, the CDR3 is TGTGCCAGCAGCTTAAGAAGGGGACTAGCGGGTTTACAAGAGACCCAGTACTTC. It specifies CASSLRRGLAGLQETQYF.

The sample holds many counts of this clonotype. The rearrangement uses TRBV24-1 and TRBJ2-7; either TRBD1 or TRBD2 may supply D (5 bases each). This CDR3 region has 15 residues. Per germline, CDR1 KGHDR and CDR2 SFDVKD. V lost 0 bases and J 5 bases, leaving 13 bases between the germline ends. CDR3 loop: CATSDLRQGRHEQYF. Written as DNA, the CDR3 is TGTGCCACCAGTGATTTGCGGCAGGGACGCCACGAGCAGTACTTC.

This clonotype came up many times. This chain connects TRBV28 to TRBJ1-1; tentatively, D is TRBD1 (6 bases). The CDR3 is made up of 12 amino acids. Germline lookup yields CDR1 MDHEN and CDR2 SYDVKM. With 11 bases removed from V and 8 bases from J, the gap between germline ends came to 18 bases. The CDR3 DNA reads as TGTGCCTCCCGAGGGGGTTTGGAGGAAGCTTTCTTT. Protein product: CASRGGLEEAFF.

The chain recombines TRBV27 with TRBJ1-1; 9 bases agree with TRBD1. This CDR3 contains 16 residues. The germline V gene encodes CDR1 MNHEY and CDR2 SMNVEV (reference sequence). After removal of 2 bases from V and 0 bases from J, the junction contained 4 bases not matched to a gene. The CDR3 reads CASSLGDRALNTEAFF. Written as DNA, the CDR3 is TGTGCCAGCAGTTTAGGGGACAGGGCCTTGAACACTGAAGCTTTCTTT.

This clonotype was seen many times. The chain is built from TRBV28 and TRBJ2-2; 11 bases line up with TRBD2. Germline assignment: CDR1 MDHEN and CDR2 SYDVKM. With 5 bases clipped from V and 1 base from J, the junction kept 18 bases outside the gene matches. The CDR3 extends over 21 amino acids. CDR3 DNA: TGTGCCAGCAGTCAAACGAGGGGGGGTCGAGGGACTAGCGGGAACACCGGGGAGCTGTTTTTT. Residues: CASSQTRGGRGTSGNTGELFF.

This chain connects TRBV4-1 to TRBJ2-7, with 8 bases matching TRBD2. This CDR3 contains 15 residues. With V trimmed by 3 bases and J by 5 bases, 9 bases remained unmatched. The germline gives CDR1 MGHRA, CDR2 YSYEKL. The DNA for the CDR3 is TGCGCCAGCAGCCACGGGACTAGTGGACGCGACGAGCAGTACTTC. Protein sequence: CASSHGTSGRDEQYF.

The chain employs TRBV6-2 or TRBV6-3 and TRBJ2-7, with 8 bases fitting TRBD2. Trimming at V came to 7 bases and at J to 1 base, leaving 18 bases not matched to a gene. Germline V gives CDR1 MNHEY, CDR2 SVGEGT. This CDR3 has 18 amino acids. CDR3 residues: CASNDPIAKREKSYEQYF. CDR3 bases: TGTGCCAGCAACGACCCGATAGCGAAGCGGGAGAAGTCCTACGAGCAGTACTTC.

Comments on this clonotype: Compared with germline, one end of the junction differs, possibly owing to a read error. The V and J genes are TRBV6-2 or TRBV6-3 and TRBJ1-2, with D perhaps TRBD1 (6 bases). Germline lookup yields CDR1 MNHEY and CDR2 SVGEGT. This CDR3 is built from 12 residues. The DNA of the CDR3 is TGTGCCAGCAGTGAACAGGGAAATGGCCACACCTTC. It is translated as CASSEQGNGHTF.

This clonotype was recorded at least ten times. V gene TRBV2 combines with J gene TRBJ2-1; 8 nucleotides match TRBD2. Per the germline V gene, CDR1 is SNHLY and CDR2 is FYNNEI. Germline trimming cut 7 bases from V and 7 bases from J; bases unmatched to any gene: 15. The CDR3 extends over 16 amino acids. CDR3 protein: CASTLPGTSGINEQFF. The CDR3, as DNA: TGTGCCAGCACCCTACCCGGGACTAGTGGCATAAATGAGCAGTTCTTC.